This T cell receptor (beta chain) was sequenced during a study of T cell responses to AZD1222 COVID-19 vaccine. Overall study results and limits: Among spike-specific TCRs, nearly half reportedly target unmutated variant regions.

Method: immunoSEQ multiplex PCR; TCRdb's copy keeps in-frame clones and lacks some. The sample has more than 150,000 clones, roughly nine tenths seen once. Germline V gene data show CDR1 as SGHRS and CDR2 as YFSETQ. Trimming cost V 0 bases and J 0 bases, with 9 bases left between them. The CDR3 loop spans 15 amino acids. Comment on this clone: What it binds is unknown.

The specimen comprised peripheral blood, sampled after recovery from COVID-19. The J gene is TRBJ1-1, the V gene TRBV5-1; D remains unclear. This clonotype was obtained from an adult who had recovered from COVID-19. CDR3 amino acids: CASSLEAELNTEAFF. CDR3 DNA sequence: TGCGCCAGCAGCTTGGAAGCAGAGTTGAACACTGAAGCTTTCTTT.